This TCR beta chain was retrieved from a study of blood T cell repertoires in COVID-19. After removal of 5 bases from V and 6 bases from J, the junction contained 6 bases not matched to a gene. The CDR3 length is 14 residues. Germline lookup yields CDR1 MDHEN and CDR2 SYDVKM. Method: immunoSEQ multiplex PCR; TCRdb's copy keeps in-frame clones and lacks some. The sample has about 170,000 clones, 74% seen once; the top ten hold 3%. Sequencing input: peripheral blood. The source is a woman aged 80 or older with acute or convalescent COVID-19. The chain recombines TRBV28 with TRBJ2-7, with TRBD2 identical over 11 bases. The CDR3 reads CASSPTSGTREQYF. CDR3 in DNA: TGTGCCAGCAGTCCGACTAGCGGGACCCGCGAGCAGTACTTC.